This entry features one TCR beta chain sequence. The CDR3 covers 16 residues. The germline V gene encodes CDR1 SGHRS and CDR2 YFSETQ. This sample was included in a study of T cells expressing NK-cell markers. On the study more broadly: Out of eight donors sequenced, seven tested HCMV-seropositive and the remaining one seronegative.

Following a re-call of the 5' RACE reads, TCRdb has one entry per CDR3 protein and lacks DNA. The table for this sample gives under 600,000 distinct CDR3 sequences. The sequence derives from a woman between 50 and 59 years old in good health. The specimen sequenced was blood T cells: a sorted CD56 or NKG2C T cell subset, CD4+ or CD8+ T cells, or bulk PBMC T cells (not recorded which). The chain is built from TRBV5-1 and TRBJ2-5; lacking DNA, the TRBD2 call made by TCRdb goes unchecked. The CDR3 spells CASSFPRAAAQETQYF. The variable domain in full, with the rest retrieved from reference TRBV5-1 and TRBJ2-5, is KAGVTQTPRYLIKTRGQQVTLSCSPISGHRSVSWYQQTPGQGLQFLFEYFSETQRNKGNFPGRFSGRQFSNSRSEMNVSTLELGDSALYLCASSFPRAAAQETQYFGPGTRLLVL.